This entry describes one TCR beta chain. Method: immunoSEQ multiplex PCR; TCRdb's copy keeps in-frame clones and lacks some. This sample has about 340,000 clones, with nearly 95% found just once. The record originates from a study of brain T cells in children with intractable seizures. Time point described: blood from clinic visit 5 months post-surgery; TSC patient then seizure free. The V end was cut by 2 bases, the J end by 6 bases, with 5 bases between. Germline CDR1 and CDR2: SNHLY and FYNNEI. This CDR3 is built from 12 residues. The sample consisted of peripheral blood, taken 5 to 6 months after surgery. The chain employs TRBV2 and TRBJ1-5; D is unclear. The sequence came from a boy younger than two with tuberous sclerosis and intractable seizures. The CDR3 region has the DNA TGTGCCAGCAGTGAATTCGGTCAGCCCCAGCATTTT. It encodes CASSEFGQPQHF.